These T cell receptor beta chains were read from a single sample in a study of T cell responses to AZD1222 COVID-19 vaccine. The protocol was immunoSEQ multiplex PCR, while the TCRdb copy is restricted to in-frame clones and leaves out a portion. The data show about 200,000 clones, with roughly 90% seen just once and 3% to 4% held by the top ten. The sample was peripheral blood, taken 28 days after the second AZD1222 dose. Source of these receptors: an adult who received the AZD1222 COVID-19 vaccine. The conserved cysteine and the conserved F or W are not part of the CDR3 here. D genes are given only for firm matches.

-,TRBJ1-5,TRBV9,ASGTTGSNQPQH
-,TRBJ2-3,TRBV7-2,ASSRSGGPTGTDTQY
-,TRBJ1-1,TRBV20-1,SASEKQNTEAF
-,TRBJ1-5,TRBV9,ASSVQLTNRDQELCDQPQH
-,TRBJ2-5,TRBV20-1,SAGTQDTQY
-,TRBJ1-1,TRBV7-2,ASSLGGTNTEAF
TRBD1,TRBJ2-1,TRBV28,ASLLTSGTGRNEQF
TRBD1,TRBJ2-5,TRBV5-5,ASSTGQGRETQY
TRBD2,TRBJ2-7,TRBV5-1,ASSGGLAALAEQY
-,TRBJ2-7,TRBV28,ASSFQGGHPYEQY
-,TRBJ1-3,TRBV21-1,ASRRGVPLGSGNTIY
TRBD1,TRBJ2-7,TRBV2,ASTGTGGSYEQY
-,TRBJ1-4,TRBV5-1,ASSLLPRQGEKLF
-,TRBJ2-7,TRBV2,ASSEHVTTEQY
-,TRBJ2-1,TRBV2,ASQRAGQYNEQF
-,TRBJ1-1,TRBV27,ASSRGAWDSEAF
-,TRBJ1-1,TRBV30,AWSVRGNGAF
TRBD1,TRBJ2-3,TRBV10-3,AISESPPGQVSTDTQY
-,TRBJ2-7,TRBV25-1,ASRGPKGYEQY
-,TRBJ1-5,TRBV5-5,ASSAHGQTNQPQH
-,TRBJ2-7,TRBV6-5,ASKVDDWAEQY
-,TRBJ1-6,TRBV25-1,ASSAQNNSPLH
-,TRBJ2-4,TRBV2,ASSEPERGKNIQY
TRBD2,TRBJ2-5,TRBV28,ASRGGKQETQY
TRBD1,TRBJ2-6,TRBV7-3,ASSPKQGTLSGANVLT
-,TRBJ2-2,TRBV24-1,ATSDLRGDTTGELF
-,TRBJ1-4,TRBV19,ASRSTPNEKLF
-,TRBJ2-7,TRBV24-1,ATSHGNTYEQY
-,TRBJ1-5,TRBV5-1,ASSRTGVQPQH
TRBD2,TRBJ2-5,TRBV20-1,SASSSGSLETQY
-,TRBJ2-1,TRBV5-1,ASSLVVALYNEQF
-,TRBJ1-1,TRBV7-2,ASNPGQKNTEAF
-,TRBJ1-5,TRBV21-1,AEDRGLIGQPQH
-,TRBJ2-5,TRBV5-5,ASSLLRGLGQETQY
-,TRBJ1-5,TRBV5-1,ASSLGDAGSNQPQH
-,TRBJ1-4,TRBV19,ASKPGLSYEKLF
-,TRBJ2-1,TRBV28,ASTSGVASYNEQF
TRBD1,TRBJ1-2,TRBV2,ASIVSRDRGRRGYT
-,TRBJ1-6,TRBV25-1,ASSPFTGSSGHSPLH
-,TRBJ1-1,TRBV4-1,ASSQSLRGSYNTEAF
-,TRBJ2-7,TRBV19,ASSQDIISYEQY
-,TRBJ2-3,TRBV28,ASSLPGVQDTQY
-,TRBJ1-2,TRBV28,ASSLYSNYGYT
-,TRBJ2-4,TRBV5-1,ASRSDRVQY
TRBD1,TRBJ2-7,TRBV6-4,ASSSGTGLRGYEQY
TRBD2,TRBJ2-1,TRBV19,ASSMAPSGSYNEQF
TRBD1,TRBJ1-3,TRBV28,ASSSTGGSGNTIY
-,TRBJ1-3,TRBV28,ASSPEQLSGNTIY
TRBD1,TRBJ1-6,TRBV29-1,SVRQGWDSPLH
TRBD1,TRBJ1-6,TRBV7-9,ASKPTGEGSPLH
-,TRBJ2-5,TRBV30,ASSRRLVETQY
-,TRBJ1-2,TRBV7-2,ASSQQGIYGYT
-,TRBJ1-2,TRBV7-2,ASSLDGGTHYGYT
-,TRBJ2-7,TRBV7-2,ASSPEKAEQY
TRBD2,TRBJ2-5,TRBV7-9,ASSSFRTSGRQTQY